This TCR beta chain was captured by sequencing in a study of cytomegalovirus exposure and HLA in healthy donors. The CDR3 is 14 amino acids. V lost 1 base and J lost 7, with 14 bases in between. Germline CDR1 is SGHDN and CDR2 is FVKESK. Both 60 Vbeta primers and 13 Jbeta primers went into the PCR. Profiling relied on immunoSEQ multiplex PCR, and the TCRdb table lists in-frame clones only, not all of them. The sample includes roughly 150,000 clones, approximately 82% of them seen just once. This TCR derives from a man between 18 and 29 years old in good health and CMV-seropositive. The sample comprised PBMCs. The chain carries TRBV14 and TRBJ2-7; possible D gene TRBD1, 5 bases. This CDR3 reads CASSQGRGSGEQYF. CDR3 coding DNA: TGTGCCAGCAGCCAAGGAAGGGGTTCTGGGGAGCAGTACTTC.